Included here is one TCR beta chain sequence, with context. This specimen includes other DNA sequences encoding the same CDR3. These data come from a study of blood T cell repertoires in COVID-19. The repertoire was sequenced with immunoSEQ multiplex PCR; TCRdb's copy has only in-frame clones and lacks some. The data show 250,000 to 400,000 clones, more than 70% seen once. This sequence was found in a woman aged 25 to 39 who had recovered from COVID-19. Sequenced material: PBMCs or T cells enriched from blood (not recorded which).

CDR3 loop: CASSRQGGNQPQHF. In DNA, the CDR3 is TGTGCCAGCAGTCGACAGGGGGGCAATCAGCCCCAGCATTTT. The chain links TRBV6-5 to TRBJ1-5; 9 bases match TRBD1. Unmatched junction bases numbered 1, after V lost 5 bases and J lost 2 bases. The CDR3 is made up of 14 amino acids. Germline CDR1 is MNHEY and CDR2 is SVGAGI.